This T cell receptor (beta chain) was identified in a study of CD8+CD57+ T cells in acquired aplastic anemia. Turning to the study itself: Sorted CD4+ plus CD8+ cells gave DNA averaging approximately 2.9 ug. Healthy donors had, on average, around 10 million reads for their CD4+ cells. General study findings and limits: Significant differences in CD8+ Simpson's diversity were not observed between patients and controls. The study identified 25 to 30 CD8+ CDR3 sequences shared by patients and controls.

In the case of this clonotype: Its antigen remains unknown. Since the CDR3 does not end with the conserved phenylalanine or tryptophan, this likely comes from a read error. Because the CDR3's place on the DNA is in doubt, the DNA is left out and the CDR3 is given as listed by TCRdb.

The TCR beta profiling, which covered VDJ combination and CDR3 sequence, was carried out using genomic DNA as the template. TCRdb reprocessed the reads via MiXCR and lists one record per CDR3 protein. The table records around 230,000 distinct CDR3 sequences, 61% of them present only once. The CDR3 has 8 residues if both end residues are counted. The germline V gene has CDR1 DFQATT and CDR2 SNEGSKA (reference sequence). The chain employs TRBV20-1 and TRBJ2-3; the table assigns TRBD1, which was not confirmed against the DNA. Material: sorted CD4+, CD8+, or CD8+CD57+ T cells (not recorded which) from PBMCs. The TCR sequence derives from a human donor in good health. The CDR3 here is CSARGIGQ.